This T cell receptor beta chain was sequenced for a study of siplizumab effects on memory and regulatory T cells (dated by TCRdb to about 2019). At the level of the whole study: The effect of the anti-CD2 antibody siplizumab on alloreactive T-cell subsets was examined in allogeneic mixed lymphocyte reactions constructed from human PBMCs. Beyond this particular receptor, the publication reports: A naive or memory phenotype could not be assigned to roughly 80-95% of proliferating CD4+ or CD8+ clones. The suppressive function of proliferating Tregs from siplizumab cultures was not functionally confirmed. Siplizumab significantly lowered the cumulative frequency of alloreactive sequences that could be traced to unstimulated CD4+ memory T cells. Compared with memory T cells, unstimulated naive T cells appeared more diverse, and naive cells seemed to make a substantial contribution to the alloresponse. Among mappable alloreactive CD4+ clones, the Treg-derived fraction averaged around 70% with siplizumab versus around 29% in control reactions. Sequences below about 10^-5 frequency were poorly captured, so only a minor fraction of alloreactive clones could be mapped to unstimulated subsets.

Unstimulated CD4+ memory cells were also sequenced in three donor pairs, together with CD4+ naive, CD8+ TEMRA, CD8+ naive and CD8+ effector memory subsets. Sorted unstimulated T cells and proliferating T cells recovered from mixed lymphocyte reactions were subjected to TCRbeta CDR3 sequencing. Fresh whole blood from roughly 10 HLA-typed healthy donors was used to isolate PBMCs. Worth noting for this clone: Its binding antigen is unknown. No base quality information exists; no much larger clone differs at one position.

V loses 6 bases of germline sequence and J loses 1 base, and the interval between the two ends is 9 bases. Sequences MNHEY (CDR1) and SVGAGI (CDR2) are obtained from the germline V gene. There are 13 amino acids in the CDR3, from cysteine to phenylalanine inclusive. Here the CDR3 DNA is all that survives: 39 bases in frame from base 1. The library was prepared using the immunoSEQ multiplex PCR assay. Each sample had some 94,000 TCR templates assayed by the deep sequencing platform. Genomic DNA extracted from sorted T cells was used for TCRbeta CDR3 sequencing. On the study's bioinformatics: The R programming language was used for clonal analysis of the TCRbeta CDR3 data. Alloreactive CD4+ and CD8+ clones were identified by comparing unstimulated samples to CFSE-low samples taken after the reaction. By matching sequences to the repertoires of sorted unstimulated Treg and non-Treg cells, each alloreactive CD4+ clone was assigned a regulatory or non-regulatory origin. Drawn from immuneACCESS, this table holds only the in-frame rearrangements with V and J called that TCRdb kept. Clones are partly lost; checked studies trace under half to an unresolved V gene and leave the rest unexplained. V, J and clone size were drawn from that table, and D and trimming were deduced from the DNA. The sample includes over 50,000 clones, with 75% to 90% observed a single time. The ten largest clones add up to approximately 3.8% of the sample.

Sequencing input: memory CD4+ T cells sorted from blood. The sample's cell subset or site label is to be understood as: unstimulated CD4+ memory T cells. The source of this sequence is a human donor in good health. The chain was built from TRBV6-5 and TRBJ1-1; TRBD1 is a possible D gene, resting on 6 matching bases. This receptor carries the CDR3 CASRGAANTEAFF. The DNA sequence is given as TGTGCCAGCAGGGGGGCGGCGAACACTGAAGCTTTCTTT.